These 20 T cell receptor beta chains were all obtained from the same sample, sequenced in a study of blood T cell repertoires in COVID-19. Here immunoSEQ multiplex PCR was the method, and the copy in TCRdb shows in-frame clones only, minus some. The table includes around 230,000 clones, about nine tenths detected once. Sequencing was done on a sample of PBMCs or T cells enriched from blood (not recorded which). The receptors were sampled from a woman between 40 and 50 years old with acute COVID-19.

The V and J genes are TRBV28 and TRBJ1-2; no reliable D call. There are 17 residues in the CDR3. Germline-derived CDR1 and CDR2 are MDHEN and SYDVKM. Trimming removed 5 bases at V and 4 bases at J, with 23 bases between. The CDR3 loop reads CASSESGWTGAPYGYTF. The CDR3 DNA reads as TGTGCCAGCAGTGAATCGGGATGGACTGGTGCCCCCTATGGCTACACCTTC.

The chain carries TRBV2 and TRBJ1-2; D ambiguous. The CDR3 runs to 14 residues. Germline lookup yields CDR1 SNHLY and CDR2 FYNNEI. Trimming removed 4 bases at V and 0 bases at J, with 9 bases between. CDR3 residues: CASSVPEANYGYTF. CDR3 nucleotide sequence: TGTGCCAGCAGTGTCCCAGAAGCTAACTATGGCTACACCTTC.

This sequence joins TRBV6-6 and TRBJ2-5; no firm D call. This CDR3 has 15 residues. V gave up 0 bases and J gave up 2 bases, with 10 bases separating them. The V gene's germline CDR1 is MNHNY and CDR2 SVGAGI (reference sequence). CDR3 residues: CASSYSVGVQETQYF. CDR3 nucleotides: TGTGCCAGCAGTTACTCGGTCGGTGTACAAGAGACCCAGTACTTC.

CDR3 coding DNA: TGTGCCAGTAGTATAAAGGGGTATGGCTACACCTTC. The encoded protein is CASSIKGYGYTF. J is TRBJ1-2 and V is TRBV19, with D maybe TRBD1 (5 bases). The germline V gene encodes CDR1 LNHDA and CDR2 SQIVND (reference sequence). V was pared by 2 bases and J by 5 bases, with 6 bases between. The CDR3 spans 12 residues.

This chain uses TRBV2 with TRBJ1-1, with 8 bases identical to TRBD1. V dropped 4 bases and J dropped 0; count of bases not matched to a gene: 1. Germline CDR1 SNHLY, CDR2 FYNNEI. CDR3 length equals 14 residues. CDR3 loop: CASSVQGVNTEAFF. The CDR3 nucleotides are TGTGCCAGCAGTGTACAGGGGGTGAACACTGAAGCTTTCTTT.

The chain employs TRBV5-6 and TRBJ1-1; a possible D gene is TRBD1 (6 bases). The germline V and J ends were trimmed by 1 base and 9 bases, with 13 bases remaining between them. This CDR3 has 13 residues. Germline lookup yields CDR1 SGHDT and CDR2 YYEEEE. CDR3 in amino acids: CASSLQGQIKAFF. The CDR3 coding sequence is TGTGCCAGCAGCTTGCAGGGGCAGATTAAAGCTTTCTTT.

V and J are TRBV19 and TRBJ2-3, with 10 positions matching TRBD2. The CDR3 totals 13 residues. Germline CDR1 is LNHDA and CDR2 is SQIVND (reference sequence). V was pared by 9 bases and J by 5 bases, with 5 bases of the junction left unmatched. DNA for the CDR3: TGTGCCAGCTCCAGCGGGGGGGTAGATACGCAGTATTTT. Its translation is CASSSGGVDTQYF.

This chain uses TRBV6-1 with TRBJ2-7, with D perhaps matching TRBD1 (7 bases). Germline V gene lookup returns CDR1 MNHNS and CDR2 SASEGT. There are 15 residues in the CDR3. Between the trimmed V and J ends, which lost 1 base and 6 bases, there was a span of 16 bases. CDR3 nucleotide sequence: TGTGCCAGCAGTGAAGTGGCAGGGGGGTACAGCGAGCAGTACGTC. This sequence encodes CASSEVAGGYSEQYV.

The rearrangement uses TRBV6-1 and TRBJ2-4, with 7 bases lining up with TRBD1. CDR3 length: 18 residues. Germline V CDR1 and CDR2: MNHNS, SASEGT. V lost 4 bases to trimming and J lost 0 bases; unmatched junction nucleotides: 12. The CDR3 DNA reads as TGTGCCAGCAGTGTTTCCAATAGGACAGGCCTAGCCAAAAACATTCAGTACTTC. This gives the protein CASSVSNRTGLAKNIQYF.

The chain recombines TRBV19 with TRBJ1-1; 9 bases agree with TRBD1. This CDR3 has 15 amino acids. Unmatched junction bases numbered 8, after V lost 4 bases and J lost 5 bases. Germline V gene sequence: CDR1 LNHDA, CDR2 SQIVND (reference sequence). The CDR3 loop is CASSRPGQGKTEAFF. The CDR3 coding sequence is TGTGCCAGTAGTAGACCGGGACAGGGAAAGACTGAAGCTTTCTTT.

This rearrangement joins TRBV7-6 to TRBJ1-5, with 8 bases identical to TRBD1. CDR1 SGHVS and CDR2 FNYEAQ come from the germline V gene. This CDR3 spans 18 amino acids. V shed 4 bases, J shed 2 bases, and the junction held 13 bases outside the gene matches. CDR3 amino acids: CASSSGTGGGRGNQPQHF. The CDR3 region has the DNA TGTGCCAGCAGCTCCGGGACAGGAGGGGGTCGGGGCAATCAGCCCCAGCATTTT.

The chain joins TRBV5-4 to TRBJ2-5; 10 bases map to TRBD1. This CDR3 comprises 16 residues. Germline V gene sequence: CDR1 SGHNT, CDR2 YYREEE (reference sequence). J gave up 4 bases and V 3 bases, and 9 bases lay outside the gene matches. This CDR3 is CASSSPRQGAGETQYF. CDR3 sequence (DNA): TGTGCCAGCAGCTCTCCCCGACAGGGGGCGGGAGAGACCCAGTACTTC.

There are many counts of this clone. Distinct nucleotide sequences in the sample also encode this CDR3. The V gene is TRBV7-9, the J gene TRBJ2-2; D remains unclear. Trimming cost V 6 bases and J 2 bases, with 7 bases left between them. The CDR3 loop spans 13 amino acids. Germline V gene lookup returns CDR1 SEHNR and CDR2 FQNEAQ (reference sequence). In nucleotides, the CDR3 is TGTGCCAGCAGTTTACTAAACACCGGGGAGCTGTTTTTT. Its translation is CASSLLNTGELFF.

V and J are TRBV7-2 and TRBJ1-2; a possible D gene is TRBD1 (6 bases). Trimming removed 4 bases at V and 2 bases at J, with 14 bases between. The CDR3 loop spans 15 amino acids. Per the germline V gene, CDR1 is SGHTA and CDR2 is FQGNSA. CDR3 amino acids: CASSSQRGGNYGYTF. CDR3 sequence (DNA): TGTGCCAGCAGCTCTCAAAGGGGGGGGAACTATGGCTACACCTTC.

There are a few counts of this clone. This rearrangement joins TRBV2 to TRBJ2-5; the D gene is possibly TRBD2 (6 bases). V lost 7 bases to trimming and J lost 5 bases, with 11 bases between them. The V gene's germline CDR1 is SNHLY and CDR2 FYNNEI. The length of the CDR3 is 12 residues. This chain's CDR3 is CASTRGSETQYF. The CDR3 nucleotides are TGTGCCAGCACTCGGGGGTCGGAGACCCAGTACTTC. Using reference TRBV2 and TRBJ2-5 for the parts outside the CDR3, the full variable domain is EPEVTQTPSHQVTQMGQEVILRCVPISNHLYFYWYRQILGQKVEFLVSFYNNEISEKSEIFDDQFSVERPDGSNFTLKIRSTKLEDSAMYFCASTRGSETQYFGPGTRLLVL.

Concerning this clone itself: The sample carries other DNA sequences with the same CDR3. This sequence joins TRBV2 and TRBJ1-1, with TRBD1 as a possible D gene (6 bases). CDR1 is SNHLY and CDR2 is FYNNEI in the germline V gene. Between the trimmed V and J ends, which lost 6 bases and 2 bases, there was a span of 7 bases. The CDR3 consists of 12 residues. DNA of the CDR3: TGTGCCAGCAGACAGGGTAACACTGAAGCTTTCTTT. Protein sequence: CASRQGNTEAFF. Together with reference TRBV2 and TRBJ1-1, the CDR3 gives the full variable domain: EPEVTQTPSHQVTQMGQEVILRCVPISNHLYFYWYRQILGQKVEFLVSFYNNEISEKSEIFDDQFSVERPDGSNFTLKIRSTKLEDSAMYFCASRQGNTEAFFGQGTRLTVV.

The chain recombines TRBV7-2 with TRBJ2-3; 9 nucleotides line up with TRBD2. The CDR3 is made up of 16 amino acids. CDR1 and CDR2 (germline): SGHTA, FQGNSA. The V and J ends lost 0 bases and 2 bases, in that order; junction bases with no gene match: 3. This chain's CDR3 is CASSLALAGYTDTQYF. For the CDR3, the DNA is TGTGCCAGCAGCTTAGCGCTAGCGGGATACACAGATACGCAGTATTTT.

This chain joins TRBV7-6 and TRBJ1-2; D unresolved. The germline V gene encodes CDR1 SGHVS and CDR2 FNYEAQ. This CDR3 comprises 14 residues. Deletions cut 5 bases from V and 8 bases from J, with 18 bases between. CDR3 nucleotide sequence: TGTGCCAGCAGCCCACCATATGGTAACGGGGGCTACACCTTC. Its translation: CASSPPYGNGGYTF.

This clone occurred once. V usage is TRBV4-3 and J usage is TRBJ1-1, with TRBD1 matching over 8 bases. The CDR3 is 16 residues long. CDR1 and CDR2 (germline): LGHNA, YSLEER. The V segment lost 3 bases and the J segment 1 base; nucleotides outside the gene matches: 7. CDR3 sequence reads: CASSQITGTGNTEAFF. The CDR3 DNA is TGCGCCAGCAGCCAGATCACCGGGACAGGGAACACTGAAGCTTTCTTT.

V usage is TRBV2 and J usage is TRBJ2-3; 7 bases align to TRBD2. The germline CDR1 and CDR2 sequences are SNHLY and FYNNEI. J gave up 1 base and V 7 bases, and 2 bases lay outside the gene matches. The CDR3 consists of 13 residues. CDR3 DNA sequence: TGTGCCAGCATGGGGAGGGGCACAGATACGCAGTATTTT. It translates to CASMGRGTDTQYF.